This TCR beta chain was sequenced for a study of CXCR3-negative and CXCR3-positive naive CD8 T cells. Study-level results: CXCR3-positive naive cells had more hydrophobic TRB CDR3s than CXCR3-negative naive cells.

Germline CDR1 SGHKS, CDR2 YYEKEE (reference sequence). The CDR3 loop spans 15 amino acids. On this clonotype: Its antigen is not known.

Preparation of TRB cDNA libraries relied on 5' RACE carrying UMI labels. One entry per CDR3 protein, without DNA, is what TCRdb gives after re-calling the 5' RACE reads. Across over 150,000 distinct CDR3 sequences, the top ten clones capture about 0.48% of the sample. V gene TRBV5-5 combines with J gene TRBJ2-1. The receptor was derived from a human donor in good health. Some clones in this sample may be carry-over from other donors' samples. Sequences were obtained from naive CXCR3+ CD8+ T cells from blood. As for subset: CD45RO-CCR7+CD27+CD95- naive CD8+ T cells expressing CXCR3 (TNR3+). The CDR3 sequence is CASSLDWSSYNEQFF.